The clone carrying this T cell receptor (beta chain) was counted many times. This specimen comes from a study of T cells after yellow fever vaccination. Findings of the study overall: Once the booster was given, most primary-vaccination clones reappeared, at just over 95% for CD4 and roughly 90% for CD8.

TCRdb called the 5' RACE reads again in MiXCR, with one record for every CDR3 protein. The data contain about 85,000 distinct CDR3 sequences, 13% of them singletons. This specimen was CD8+ T cells not binding an NS4B(214-222) dextramer, sorted from PBMCs, taken approximately 22 days after the first yellow fever vaccination. The sequence was collected from a man younger than 35 who received the YFV17D yellow fever vaccine.

The CDR3 DNA is TGCAGCGTTCCCCTCCAAGAGACCCAGTACTTC. As protein: CSVPLQETQYF. J is TRBJ2-5 and V is TRBV29-1; D is ambiguous. CDR3 size: 11 residues. Germline values: CDR1 SQVTM, CDR2 ANQGSEA. Deletions cut 5 bases from V and 1 base from J, with 5 bases between.